These 15 T cell receptor beta chains share one sample of origin, sequenced in a study of T-cell memory formation after mild COVID-19. One entry per CDR3 protein results from TCRdb running MiXCR on the 5' RACE reads. Of approximately 290,000 distinct CDR3 sequences detected, roughly 15% appear once; the ten largest clones hold more than 20%. Material: PBMCs or a T cell subset sorted from them (not recorded which). These TCRs come from a man younger than 30 who had mild COVID-19 (a few samples of this study predate the infection). Cell type and time point are not known.

This CDR3 reads CASSHGQGYEKLFF. The CDR3 nucleotides are TGTGCCAGCAGCCACGGACAGGGTTATGAAAAACTGTTTTTT. The chain uses TRBV6-5 and TRBJ1-4; the match to TRBD1 covers 8 bases. The CDR3 covers 14 residues. Trimming at V came to 6 bases and at J to 6 bases, leaving 6 bases not matched to a gene. Looked up from germline, CDR1 is MNHEY and CDR2 is SVGAGI.

The chain uses TRBV4-2 and TRBJ2-7; D perhaps matches TRBD1 (5 bases). The CDR3 covers 16 residues. V was shortened by 0 bases and J by 2 bases, with 14 bases between the two germline ends. From germline, CDR1 is LGHNA and CDR2 YNFKEQ. CDR3: CASSQDQRGPPYEQYF. The CDR3, as DNA: TGTGCCAGCAGCCAAGATCAAAGGGGTCCCCCCTACGAGCAGTACTTC.

The rearrangement links TRBV7-6 to TRBJ2-7; D might be TRBD1 or TRBD2, each matching 5 bases. This CDR3 is 16 amino acids long. Trimming took off 3 bases at V and 0 bases at J, with 15 bases between the two ends. The germline V gene has CDR1 SGHVS and CDR2 FNYEAQ. The CDR3 here is CASSFLGTDSSYEQYF. The CDR3 region has the DNA TGTGCCAGCAGCTTTCTCGGGACGGATAGCTCCTACGAGCAGTACTTC.

J is TRBJ1-4 and V is TRBV12-3 or TRBV12-4; possibly TRBD1 for D (5 bases). V was clipped by 6 bases and J by 0 bases, with 11 bases between them. The CDR3 runs to 15 residues. In nucleotides, the CDR3 is TGTGCCAGCAGAGGGGACGGGTCAACTAATGAAAAACTGTTTTTT. Translation gives CASRGDGSTNEKLFF.

This clonotype was observed at least ten times. The J gene is TRBJ2-1, the V gene TRBV5-4, with a tentative D call TRBD1 (5 bases). Between the trimmed V and J ends, which lost 4 bases and 4 bases, there was a span of 21 bases. Germline V gene sequence: CDR1 SGHNT, CDR2 YYREEE (reference sequence). This CDR3 spans 17 amino acids. The CDR3 here is CASSLWTPGVGYNEQFF. The DNA of the CDR3 is TGTGCCAGCAGCCTTTGGACACCCGGAGTTGGGTACAATGAGCAGTTCTTC.

The sample holds many counts of this clonotype. The V gene is TRBV5-4, the J gene TRBJ2-1; 8 bases are shared with TRBD2. CDR1 SGHNT and CDR2 YYREEE come from the germline V gene (reference sequence). The J segment lost 4 bases and the V segment lost 4 bases, leaving 7 bases of the junction unmatched. This CDR3 is 15 amino acids long. DNA of the CDR3: TGTGCCAGCAGCGGAACGGCGGGGGGTTACAATGAGCAGTTCTTC. Protein sequence: CASSGTAGGYNEQFF. Drawing the rest from reference TRBV5-4 and TRBJ2-1, the complete variable domain is ETGVTQSPTHLIKTRGQQVTLRCSSQSGHNTVSWYQQALGQGPQFIFQYYREEENGRGNFPPRFSGLQFPNYSSELNVNALELDDSALYLCASSGTAGGYNEQFFGPGTRLTVL.

This chain links TRBV24-1 with TRBJ2-1; D is unresolved. The CDR3 length is 15 residues. V was pared by 5 bases and J by 10 bases, with 20 bases between. Germline V lookup: CDR1 KGHDR, CDR2 SFDVKD. The DNA of the CDR3 is TGTGCCACCAGTGCCCTCCCAGGTAGTTCAAGGGAGCAGTTCTTC. As protein: CATSALPGSSREQFF.

V gene TRBV4-2 combines with J gene TRBJ1-2; tentatively, D is TRBD1 (6 bases). CDR1 and CDR2 (germline): LGHNA, YNFKEQ. There are 16 residues in the CDR3. Trimming stripped 0 bases from V and 0 bases from J, with 11 bases between. For the CDR3, the DNA is TGTGCCAGCAGCCAAGATATAAGGACAGCTAACTATGGCTACACCTTC. Translation gives CASSQDIRTANYGYTF.

This clonotype was observed a handful of times. The rearrangement uses TRBV5-4 and TRBJ2-1; TRBD2 might be the D (5 bases). V was cut by 0 bases and J by 6 bases, with 16 bases left in between. The CDR3 sequence is 16 residues long. The germline gives CDR1 SGHNT, CDR2 YYREEE (reference sequence). CDR3 sequence: CASSLAASGNPNEQFF. CDR3 nucleotide sequence: TGTGCCAGCAGCTTGGCGGCCAGCGGAAACCCCAATGAGCAGTTCTTC.

This clonotype was detected only a few times. The V call is TRBV7-2, the J call TRBJ1-5; TRBD1 matches at 7 bases. J gave up 1 base and V 4 bases, and 7 bases lay outside the gene matches. From germline, CDR1 is SGHTA and CDR2 FQGNSA. This CDR3 has 16 amino acids. Written as DNA, the CDR3 is TGTGCCAGCAGCTCCCAGGGGGGCAAGAGCAATCAGCCCCAGCATTTT. This gives the protein CASSSQGGKSNQPQHF.

The sample holds a few counts of this clonotype. The V gene is TRBV28, the J gene TRBJ2-1; TRBD1 matches at 10 bases. V was clipped by 4 bases and J by 10 bases; unmatched bases: 4. Germline lookup yields CDR1 MDHEN and CDR2 SYDVKM. This CDR3 contains 13 residues. The CDR3 is CASSSEDRGEQFF. The CDR3 coding sequence is TGTGCCAGCAGTTCCGAGGACAGGGGGGAGCAGTTCTTC.

The chain combines TRBV25-1 with TRBJ1-2; TRBD1 might be the D (5 bases). This CDR3 is 12 amino acids long. The germline gives CDR1 MGHDK, CDR2 SYGVNS. Trimming pared 5 bases from V and 5 bases from J, leaving 9 bases between. Written as DNA, the CDR3 is TGTGCCAGCAGTTCACAGGAATATGGCTACACCTTC. Protein product: CASSSQEYGYTF.

This clonotype was picked up a small number of times. This sequence joins TRBV7-2 and TRBJ2-3, with D possibly matching TRBD1 (6 bases). The CDR3 covers 12 residues. CDR1 SGHTA and CDR2 FQGNSA come from the germline V gene. The V and J ends lost 5 bases and 6 bases respectively, with 9 bases between them. CDR3 sequence (DNA): TGTGCCAGCAGCCGACAGGAGGATACGCAGTATTTT. It codes for CASSRQEDTQYF.

In this sample, this clonotype turned up a few times. V and J are TRBV6-5 and TRBJ2-2; D possibly corresponds to TRBD2 (5 bases). The CDR3 is made up of 13 amino acids. V was cut by 6 bases and J by 7 bases, with 12 bases left in between. The V gene's germline CDR1 is MNHEY and CDR2 SVGAGI. CDR3 protein: CASRRVGSGELFF. The CDR3 DNA reads as TGTGCCAGCAGGAGAGTAGGGAGCGGGGAGCTGTTTTTT.

This clonotype was counted between two and nine times. The V call is TRBV7-2, the J call TRBJ2-7; D gene ambiguous. Germline V CDR1 and CDR2: SGHTA, FQGNSA. The CDR3 extends over 15 amino acids. V was pared by 5 bases and J by 5 bases, with 19 bases between. The CDR3 DNA is TGTGCCAGCAGCCCCCAAGTGGGCCGTGGGGACGAGCAGTACTTC. It is translated as CASSPQVGRGDEQYF.